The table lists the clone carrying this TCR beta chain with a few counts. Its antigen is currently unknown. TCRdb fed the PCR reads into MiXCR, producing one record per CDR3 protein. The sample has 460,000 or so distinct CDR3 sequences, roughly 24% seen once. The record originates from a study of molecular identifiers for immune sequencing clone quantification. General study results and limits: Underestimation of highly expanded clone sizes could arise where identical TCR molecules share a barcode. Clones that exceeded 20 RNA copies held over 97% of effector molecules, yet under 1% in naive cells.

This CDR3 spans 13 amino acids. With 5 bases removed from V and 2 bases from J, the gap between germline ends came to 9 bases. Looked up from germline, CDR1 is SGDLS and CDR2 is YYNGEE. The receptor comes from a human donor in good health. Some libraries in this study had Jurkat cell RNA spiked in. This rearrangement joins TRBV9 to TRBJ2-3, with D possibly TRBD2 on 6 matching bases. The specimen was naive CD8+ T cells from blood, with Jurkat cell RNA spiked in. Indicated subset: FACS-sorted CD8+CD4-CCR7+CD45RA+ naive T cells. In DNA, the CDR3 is TGTGCCAGCAGGGGGGGTCACACAGATACGCAGTATTTT. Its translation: CASRGGHTDTQYF.